By share of the sample, the clone carrying this T cell receptor beta chain is large. Antigen: not known. The junction shows a germline mismatch at one end, possibly a read error. Germline CDR1 reads SSHAT; CDR2 reads FNYEAQ (reference sequence). The CDR3 contains 14 residues. This record comes from a study of human T cells and chemical hapten exposure. About the study: DPC at 2% was the sensitizing agent, placed on approximately 2 cm by approximately 2 cm of upper inner arm skin.

The time point here: patch test 2, 6 weeks after DPC sensitization. As to treatment: therapeutic diphenylcyclopropenone sensitization with weekly scalp DPC. Methods used by the authors: Per sample, the median was about 95,000 TCRs, with values from approximately 25,000 to 650,000. A single record per CDR3 protein comes from TCRdb applying MiXCR to the RACE reads. TCRdb, rather than the study authors, made the V and J calls. The table records 25,000 to 30,000 distinct CDR3 sequences, 7.5% to 10% of them present only once. Study conclusions and caveats: TCRs at a frequency above 1 in 1000 stayed unchanged with DPC sensitization. Given that the donors had alopecia, their immune response may differ from that seen in healthy people.

The TCR originated in a man aged 30 to 39 with alopecia areata. Some clones in this sample may be carry-over from other donors' samples. The sequencing used whole blood, collected in connection with sensitization to the hapten diphenylcyclopropenone (DPC). The chain couples TRBV7-7 to TRBJ2-5, with D maybe TRBD2 (6 bases). CDR3 amino acids: CASSSGLSQETQYF. The CDR3, as DNA: TGTGCTAGCAGCTCGGGACTTTCTCAAGAGACCCAGTACTTC.